The rows below give T cell receptor beta chains drawn from one sample of a study of long-term antiretroviral therapy in people with HIV. The data were produced by immunoSEQ multiplex PCR, yet TCRdb's version contains in-frame clones alone and is incomplete. This repertoire shows over 10,000 clones, 88% found once; its top ten account for 20% to 25%. The material sequenced was unsorted PBMCs, taken 2.1 years after starting antiretroviral therapy. Receptor source: a woman aged 40-49 years with HIV. The CDR3 runs from the conserved cysteine through the conserved F or W. The D gene is left open where the match is weak. Clone size appears in some rows only: once, few, many, or a class for an expanded clone.

V gene	clone size	D gene	J gene	CDR3 DNA	CDR3 protein
TRBV7-9	few	NA	TRBJ1-2	TGTGCCAGCAGCCCCGGGGGGGTAGCCTATGGCTACACCTTC	CASSPGGVAYGYTF
TRBV2	NA	NA	TRBJ2-2	TGTGCCAGTACCCTCGCGGGACAGCTGTCCGGGGAGCTGTTTTTT	CASTLAGQLSGELFF
TRBV7-8	NA	NA	TRBJ1-6	TGTGCCAGCAGCTTAGCGGGGGTTAATTCACCCCTCCACTTT	CASSLAGVNSPLHF
TRBV18	NA	NA	TRBJ1-3	TGTGCCAGCTCACCACAAAAGGGAACTAATGGAAACACCATATATTTT	CASSPQKGTNGNTIYF
TRBV27	NA	NA	TRBJ1-2	TGTGCCAGCAGTTTTTCCTCCGGCACCTATGGCTACACCTTC	CASSFSSGTYGYTF
TRBV6-1	NA	NA	TRBJ2-5	TGTGCCAGTTCGGGACACCTACAAGAGACCCAGTACTTC	CASSGHLQETQYF
TRBV6-1	few	NA	TRBJ2-3	TGTGCCAGCAGTGAAGTAACAGGCAGAGGCACAGATACGCAGTATTTT	CASSEVTGRGTDTQYF
TRBV6-5	NA	TRBD2	TRBJ2-3	TGTGCCAGCAGTTACTTCCCAGCGGGAACCACAGATACGCAGTATTTT	CASSYFPAGTTDTQYF
TRBV2	once	NA	TRBJ2-3	TGTGCCAGCAGTCCCTCGTTCCCCCCAGATACGCAGTATTTT	CASSPSFPPDTQYF
TRBV7-9	NA	TRBD1	TRBJ2-1	TGTGCCAGCGGAAGAGACAGGGGGCGAGTCGCTGAGCAGTTCTTC	CASGRDRGRVAEQFF
TRBV5-1	NA	NA	TRBJ2-2	TGCGCCAGCGAGAACACCGGGGAGCTGTTTTTT	CASENTGELFF
TRBV25-1	NA	NA	TRBJ1-2	TGTGCCAGCAGTGGCACCGGACAGTGGTACATCGATGGCTACACCTTC	CASSGTGQWYIDGYTF
TRBV5-4	NA	TRBD2	TRBJ2-3	TGTGCCAGCAACCCGGGGGGTAGCACAGATACGCAGTATTTT	CASNPGGSTDTQYF
TRBV5-8	NA	TRBD1	TRBJ2-7	TGTGCCAGCAGCTTAGATCCGGGACAGGGCCCTTACGAGCAGTACTTC	CASSLDPGQGPYEQYF
TRBV2	NA	NA	TRBJ2-2	TGTGCCAGCAGTGAATGGGAGACCGGGGAGCTGTTTTTT	CASSEWETGELFF
TRBV19	NA	NA	TRBJ2-2	TGTGCCAGTAAAAATGGATTTCAGAGGAAATCGAACACCGGGGAGCTGTTTTTT	CASKNGFQRKSNTGELFF
TRBV19	NA	TRBD1	TRBJ1-5	TGTGCCAGTAGTATGACAGGGGCCGGTGGCAATCAGCCCCAGCATTTT	CASSMTGAGGNQPQHF
TRBV7-9	medium-sized	TRBD1	TRBJ2-2	TGTGCCAGCAGCCAGCGGACAGGGGCAAACACCGGGGAGCTGTTTTTT	CASSQRTGANTGELFF
TRBV19	NA	NA	TRBJ1-5	TGTGCCAGTACCGACCGGTGGGGCAATCAGCCCCAGCATTTT	CASTDRWGNQPQHF
TRBV7-2	NA	NA	TRBJ1-6	TGTGCCAGCAGCTTAGGGCGGGGGGCAAACTCCTATAATTCACCCCTCCACTTT	CASSLGRGANSYNSPLHF
TRBV19	NA	NA	TRBJ2-6	TGTGCCAGTAGTATTCAACAGGGGGCCAACGTCCTGACTTTC	CASSIQQGANVLTF
TRBV4-3	NA	TRBD1	TRBJ2-7	TGCGCCAGCAGCACCGACAGGGTCAGCTCCTACGAGCAGTACTTC	CASSTDRVSSYEQYF
TRBV5-1	NA	TRBD2	TRBJ2-5	TGCGCCAGCAGCTTCCTAGCGGGGGGGTCGCACCGGGAGACCCAGTACTTC	CASSFLAGGSHRETQYF
TRBV4-3	NA	NA	TRBJ1-1	TGCGCCAGCAGCCAAGATGGGGGCAGGGCGAACACTGAAGCTTTCTTT	CASSQDGGRANTEAFF
TRBV30	NA	TRBD1	TRBJ1-5	TGTGCCTCGACAGGGGATGGCAATCAGCCCCAGCATTTT	CASTGDGNQPQHF
TRBV30	NA	TRBD1	TRBJ1-2	TGTGCCTGGGGCGACAGGGGCGTCAACGGCTACACCTTC	CAWGDRGVNGYTF
TRBV27	NA	NA	TRBJ2-7	TGTGCCAGCAGGCTGGACATCTCCTACGAGCAGTACTTC	CASRLDISYEQYF
TRBV30	NA	NA	TRBJ2-3	TGTGCCTGGAGTGGAGGGGGGAATACGCAGTATTTT	CAWSGGGNTQYF
TRBV27	NA	TRBD1	TRBJ1-6	TGTGCCAGCAGTTTAACGACAGGGTCGCGCTCACCCCTCCACTTT	CASSLTTGSRSPLHF
TRBV6-6	once	TRBD1	TRBJ2-7	TGTGCCAGCAGTGACCGGGACAGGGGTTCCGAGCAGTACTTC	CASSDRDRGSEQYF
TRBV7-2	NA	NA	TRBJ2-2	TGTGCCAGCAGCTTATGGGGGGTGAGCGGTGTGGATCCCAAAGGCTTGTTTTTT	CASSLWGVSGVDPKGLFF
TRBV7-2	NA	TRBD2	TRBJ2-3	TGTGCCAGCAGCCCGGGACTAGCGGGGGCAGATACGCAGTATTTT	CASSPGLAGADTQYF
TRBV7-2	NA	NA	TRBJ1-5	TGTGCCAGCAGCTTCAGGGTCGGCAATCAGCCCCAGCATTTT	CASSFRVGNQPQHF
TRBV15	NA	NA	TRBJ2-7	TGTGCCACCAGCAGAGATGGGGCCGCATCCTACGAGCAGTACTTC	CATSRDGAASYEQYF
TRBV6-5	NA	NA	TRBJ2-7	TGTGCCAGCAGTCTACAGGTTGGGTACGAGCAGTACTTC	CASSLQVGYEQYF
TRBV27	NA	NA	TRBJ1-5	TGTGCCAGCAGTGTCAGGGTGATGCAGCCCCAGCATTTT	CASSVRVMQPQHF
TRBV2	NA	NA	TRBJ2-4	TGTGCCAGCAGTAACCCATCGTCGTTAGCCAAAAACATTCAGTACTTC	CASSNPSSLAKNIQYF
TRBV5-1	NA	NA	TRBJ1-5	TGCGCCAGCAGCTTGGGTGACAGAATGGATCAGCCCCAGCATTTT	CASSLGDRMDQPQHF
TRBV30	once	TRBD2	TRBJ2-3	TGTGCCTGGAGTGTACCTAGCGGGGGGATCTCGGGCACAGATACGCAGTATTTT	CAWSVPSGGISGTDTQYF